A single sample is the source of the 22 T cell receptor beta chains below, sequenced in a study of cytomegalovirus exposure and HLA in healthy donors. The PCR ran on 60 Vbeta and 13 Jbeta primers. Repertoires were generated with immunoSEQ multiplex PCR, while TCRdb's copy carries only in-frame clones and drops some. The table shows 100,000 to 150,000 clones, with 80% to 85% occurring only once. Sample: PBMCs. The receptor source for this set is a man aged 18-30 years in good health and CMV-seronegative.

The chain has TRBV7-2 and TRBJ1-1; the D gene is possibly TRBD1 (5 bases). CDR1 is SGHTA, CDR2 FQGNSA, per germline. The CDR3 runs 15 residues. Trimming stripped 4 bases from V and 2 bases from J, with 14 bases between. The CDR3 is CASSSTVGGNTEAFF. CDR3 sequence (DNA): TGTGCCAGCAGCTCTACGGTGGGGGGAAACACTGAAGCTTTCTTT.

This chain joins TRBV28 and TRBJ2-7, with unresolved D. The V gene's germline CDR1 is MDHEN and CDR2 SYDVKM. Deletions cut 6 bases from V and 6 bases from J, with 9 bases between. The length of the CDR3 is 11 residues. CDR3 sequence reads: CASRQIGEQYF. As DNA, the CDR3 is TGTGCCAGCAGACAGATCGGCGAGCAGTACTTC.

The chain recombines TRBV5-1 with TRBJ2-5; D is perhaps TRBD2 (7 bases). Trimming shortened V by 7 bases and J by 5 bases, and 15 bases separated the two germline ends. The CDR3 runs 13 residues. Germline CDR1 is SGHRS and CDR2 is YFSETQ. CDR3 in amino acids: CASDRGGGETQYF. The CDR3 bases are TGCGCCAGCGATCGTGGCGGGGGCGAGACCCAGTACTTC.

V gene TRBV4-3 combines with J gene TRBJ2-1; D is unresolved. The CDR3 has 17 amino acids. V lost 0 bases, J lost 4 bases, and 16 bases lay in between. Germline V gives CDR1 LGHNA, CDR2 YSLEER. This CDR3 reads CASSQDLLFGPYNEQFF. In DNA form, the CDR3 reads TGCGCCAGCAGCCAAGATTTGCTGTTTGGGCCATACAATGAGCAGTTCTTC.

The genes are TRBV12-5 and TRBJ2-2; a weak D match, TRBD1 (6 bases). The V end lost 6 bases, the J end lost 5 bases, and 16 bases lay between the germline ends. In germline, CDR1 is LGHNT, CDR2 FRNRAP. This CDR3 has 15 amino acids. CDR3 in DNA: TGTGCTAGTGGAAAACAGGGCCCAGGGACCGGGGAGCTGTTTTTT. It specifies CASGKQGPGTGELFF.

The V and J genes are TRBV6-5 and TRBJ2-7; D is perhaps TRBD1 (6 bases). Germline V gene data show CDR1 as MNHEY and CDR2 as SVGAGI. CDR3 length: 15 residues. The V gene lost 5 bases and the J gene lost 2 bases, with 16 bases spanning the gap. CDR3 sequence: CASSRSTGFPYEQYF. The CDR3, as DNA: TGTGCCAGCAGTCGCTCGACAGGATTTCCCTACGAGCAGTACTTC.

The V and J genes are TRBV27 and TRBJ1-1; D is unresolved. The ends were cut back, 5 bases at V and 6 bases at J, with 19 bases in the middle. This CDR3 has 15 residues. Germline CDR1 reads MNHEY; CDR2 reads SMNVEV (reference sequence). The CDR3 loop is CASSPWTGLASEAFF. The DNA of the CDR3 is TGTGCCAGCAGTCCCTGGACGGGATTGGCGTCTGAAGCTTTCTTT.

In its sample, this clone was seen once. The V and J genes are TRBV5-4 and TRBJ2-2; D might be TRBD1 (5 bases). Trimming cost V 2 bases and J 6 bases, with 8 bases left between them. The CDR3 sequence is 13 residues long. The germline CDR1 and CDR2 sequences are SGHNT and YYREEE (reference sequence). CDR3 protein: CASSFRDPGELFF. The CDR3 DNA reads as TGTGCCAGCAGCTTCAGGGATCCCGGGGAGCTGTTTTTT. The full variable domain, its missing parts supplied by reference TRBV5-4 and TRBJ2-2, is ETGVTQSPTHLIKTRGQQVTLRCSSQSGHNTVSWYQQALGQGPQFIFQYYREEENGRGNFPPRFSGLQFPNYSSELNVNALELDDSALYLCASSFRDPGELFFGEGSRLTVL.

The chain couples TRBV9 to TRBJ1-1, with 8 bases lining up with TRBD1. The V gene end was trimmed by 3 bases and the J gene end by 5 bases; junction bases not matched to a gene: 3. CDR1 is SGDLS, CDR2 YYNGEE, per germline. The CDR3 is 13 amino acids. DNA for the CDR3: TGTGCCAGCAGCGAGACAGGGGTGACTGAAGCTTTCTTT. It yields the protein CASSETGVTEAFF.

The chain uses TRBV27 and TRBJ1-2; the match to TRBD1 covers 8 bases. The CDR3 has 15 residues. Germline values: CDR1 MNHEY, CDR2 SMNVEV (reference sequence). V lost 2 bases and J lost 6; bases outside the gene matches: 8. CDR3 nucleotide sequence: TGTGCCAGCAGTTTAGGCCGGACAGGGATGAATGGCTACACCTTC. This codes for CASSLGRTGMNGYTF.

This chain joins TRBV5-1 and TRBJ1-5; TRBD1 matches at 8 bases. Germline CDR1 SGHRS, CDR2 YFSETQ. This CDR3 is 16 amino acids long. The ends lost 2 bases at V and 5 bases at J; junction bases unmatched: 9. CDR3 DNA sequence: TGCGCCAGCAGCTTAACAGGGGGTGAAAACTATCAGCCCCAGCATTTT. Its translation: CASSLTGGENYQPQHF.

This clone appeared once. The rearrangement links TRBV5-1 to TRBJ1-2, with 8 bases lining up with TRBD1. This CDR3 has 14 residues. Germline loops: CDR1 SGHRS, CDR2 YFSETQ. V lost 4 bases to trimming and J lost 4 bases; unmatched junction nucleotides: 6. The CDR3, as DNA: TGCGCCAGCAGCGACCCGGACAGGGCCTATGGCTACACCTTC. This translates into CASSDPDRAYGYTF. Supplemented by reference TRBV5-1 and TRBJ1-2, the full variable domain reads KAGVTQTPRYLIKTRGQQVTLSCSPISGHRSVSWYQQTPGQGLQFLFEYFSETQRNKGNFPGRFSGRQFSNSRSEMNVSTLELGDSALYLCASSDPDRAYGYTFGSGTRLTVV.

The chain combines TRBV6-6 with TRBJ1-1, with a possible D match to TRBD1 (5 bases). The CDR3 has 15 residues. Between the trimmed V and J ends, which lost 10 bases and 1 base, there was a span of 19 bases. Germline assignment: CDR1 MNHNY and CDR2 SVGAGI (reference sequence). CDR3 loop: CAICRGGGGNTEAFF. DNA for the CDR3: TGTGCCATATGTCGTGGTGGGGGAGGGAACACTGAAGCTTTCTTT.

This clone has just a few counts. The chain employs TRBV18 and TRBJ1-1; D is uncertain. Trimming pared 3 bases from V and 3 bases from J, leaving 14 bases between. There are 15 residues in the CDR3. CDR1 and CDR2 (germline): KGHSH, LQKENI. Here the CDR3 reads CASSPRQWEHTEAFF. The CDR3 nucleotides are TGTGCCAGCTCACCCCGGCAGTGGGAGCACACTGAAGCTTTCTTT.

This clone was seen a single time. V gene TRBV28 combines with J gene TRBJ2-7, with a weak D call TRBD2 (5 bases). Trimming removed 1 base at V and 0 bases at J, with 10 bases between. Per germline, CDR1 MDHEN and CDR2 SYDVKM. This CDR3 contains 15 residues. In nucleotides, the CDR3 is TGTGCCAGCAGTTTATTAGGGAGAAGCTCCTACGAGCAGTACTTC. Translating gives CASSLLGRSSYEQYF.

V gene TRBV7-2 combines with J gene TRBJ2-7, with TRBD1 matching 9 bases. This CDR3 contains 16 residues. Looked up from germline, CDR1 is SGHTA and CDR2 is FQGNSA. The V gene end was trimmed by 5 bases and the J gene end by 6 bases; junction bases not matched to a gene: 14. The CDR3: CASSLTLAGQGGEQYF. In DNA, the CDR3 is TGTGCCAGCAGCCTCACCCTGGCGGGACAGGGAGGCGAGCAGTACTTC.

The chain uses TRBV6-5 and TRBJ2-1; maybe TRBD1 (6 bases). Looked up from germline, CDR1 is MNHEY and CDR2 is SVGAGI. The V and J ends lost 2 bases and 9 bases respectively, with 17 bases between them. The CDR3 covers 15 residues. The CDR3: CASSYTLGTIVEQFF. The DNA for the CDR3 is TGTGCCAGCAGTTACACCCTCGGGACAATCGTTGAGCAGTTCTTC.

V and J are TRBV5-8 and TRBJ1-2; D is possibly TRBD1 (6 bases). The CDR3 has 14 amino acids. V lost 4 bases to trimming and J lost 6 bases, with 16 bases between them. Germline V gene sequence: CDR1 SGHTS, CDR2 YDEGEE. CDR3 nucleotide sequence: TGTGCCAGCAGCAGGGGTACAGGGATGGATGGCTACACCTTC. It specifies CASSRGTGMDGYTF.

The chain links TRBV7-9 to TRBJ1-1, with D perhaps matching TRBD1 (5 bases). Germline assignment: CDR1 SEHNR and CDR2 FQNEAQ (reference sequence). V was clipped by 2 bases and J by 2 bases, with 18 bases between them. This CDR3 is 17 amino acids long. CDR3 coding DNA: TGTGCCAGCAGCTTACCCCTGGGGCAGGCGGACAACACTGAAGCTTTCTTT. Translation: CASSLPLGQADNTEAFF.

The CDR3, as DNA: TGTGCCTGGAGCTACAGGGTCTCCTACGAGCAGTACTTC. Translation gives CAWSYRVSYEQYF. This chain joins TRBV30 and TRBJ2-7; D possibly corresponds to TRBD1 (6 bases). Between the trimmed V and J ends, which lost 3 bases and 0 bases, there was a span of 9 bases. The CDR3 is 13 amino acids. Germline V lookup: CDR1 GTSNPN, CDR2 SVGIG (reference sequence).

This clone was seen a handful of times. The chain combines TRBV7-6 with TRBJ1-3; 7 bases align to TRBD1. The CDR3 has 18 amino acids. With 4 bases clipped from V and 0 bases from J, the junction kept 12 bases outside the gene matches. Germline V gene sequence: CDR1 SGHVS, CDR2 FNYEAQ. As DNA, the CDR3 is TGTGCCAGCAGCTCGCGTCTGACAGGGTACGGCTCTGGAAACACCATATATTTT. It codes for CASSSRLTGYGSGNTIYF.

The chain combines TRBV4-3 with TRBJ1-3; a possible D gene is TRBD1 (5 bases). The CDR3 sequence is 16 residues long. From germline, CDR1 is LGHNA and CDR2 YSLEER. Trimming took 0 bases from V and 4 from J, leaving 13 bases between them. CDR3 loop: CASSQDRWTTGNTIYF. CDR3 sequence (DNA): TGCGCCAGCAGCCAAGATAGGTGGACAACCGGAAACACCATATATTTT.